The 25 T cell receptor beta chains below were found in one sample sequenced in a study of cytotoxic CD8 clonotypes in ibrutinib-treated CLL (dated by TCRdb to the early 2020s). The receptor library was made with the immunoSEQ multiplex PCR assay. Drawn from immuneACCESS, this table holds only the in-frame rearrangements with V and J called that TCRdb kept. Clones are partly lost; checked studies trace under half to an unresolved V gene and leave the rest unexplained. Recorded for this sample are about 120,000 clones; about 53% of them occurred a single time. The ten top clones hold under 45% of the sample. The label giving this sample's time point can be read as: approximately 2 years on ibrutinib. The source was PBMCs, collected after 24 months of ibrutinib treatment. These receptors all come from a human donor with chronic lymphocytic leukemia.

The gene calls are TRBV6-1 and TRBJ2-5, with 8 nucleotides matching TRBD2. CDR1 and CDR2 (germline): MNHNS, SASEGT. The CDR3 covers 15 residues. V was pared by 4 bases and J by 5 bases, with 9 bases of the junction left unmatched. CDR3 bases: TGTGCCAGCAGTGTGCTGGCGGGGGGCGTCGAGACCCAGTACTTC. Amino acids: CASSVLAGGVETQYF.

This chain uses TRBV29-1 with TRBJ2-5; D possibly corresponds to TRBD1 (6 bases). This CDR3 has 12 residues. The V end lost 5 bases, the J end lost 5 bases, and 12 bases lay between the germline ends. Germline V gene sequence: CDR1 SQVTM, CDR2 ANQGSEA. The CDR3 reads CSVSQGFETQYF. CDR3 nucleotides: TGCAGCGTTTCACAGGGTTTTGAGACCCAGTACTTC.

The V call is TRBV28, the J call TRBJ2-5; a weak D match, TRBD2 (6 bases). Germline V gene sequence: CDR1 MDHEN, CDR2 SYDVKM. CDR3 length: 15 residues. V was shortened by 6 bases and J by 0 bases, with 14 bases between the two germline ends. Here the CDR3 DNA reads TGTGCCAGCAGCCGGGGACTTGCCTACCAAGAGACCCAGTACTTC. Its protein product is CASSRGLAYQETQYF.

This clone has just a few counts. The genes are TRBV6-6 and TRBJ2-2; D is ambiguous. The CDR3 consists of 14 residues. Germline V gene sequence: CDR1 MNHNY, CDR2 SVGAGI (reference sequence). V lost 6 bases to trimming and J lost 5 bases, with 13 bases between them. The chain's CDR3 is CASSIGSGTGELFF. The CDR3 DNA reads TGTGCCAGCAGCATAGGGTCAGGTACCGGGGAGCTGTTTTTT.

This clone was picked up many times. The chain links TRBV7-2 to TRBJ1-1, with 9 bases fitting TRBD1. Germline V gene lookup returns CDR1 SGHTA and CDR2 FQGNSA. The J segment lost 3 bases and the V segment lost 5 bases, leaving 4 bases of the junction unmatched. CDR3 length: 14 amino acids. DNA for the CDR3: TGTGCCAGCAGCGGGACAGGGAGGTACACTGAAGCTTTCTTT. It yields the protein CASSGTGRYTEAFF.

J is TRBJ1-2 and V is TRBV6-6; TRBD1 agrees at 7 bases. CDR1 MNHNY and CDR2 SVGAGI come from the germline V gene (reference sequence). Trimming cost V 0 bases and J 4 bases; bases outside gene matches: 5. This CDR3 is built from 15 residues. CDR3 nucleotides: TGTGCCAGCAGTTACTCGGGACAGAGCTTCTATGGCTACACCTTC. Amino acid sequence: CASSYSGQSFYGYTF.

This clone has more than one count but fewer than ten. This chain connects TRBV7-2 to TRBJ1-6, with TRBD1 matching over 7 bases. CDR3 length: 15 amino acids. Looked up from germline, CDR1 is SGHTA and CDR2 is FQGNSA. The junction had 7 bases not matched to a gene; V was cut back by 5 bases and J by 6 bases. CDR3 DNA sequence: TGTGCCAGCAGCGCCGACAGGGTCGGTAATTCACCCCTCCACTTT. Its protein product is CASSADRVGNSPLHF.

DNA of the CDR3: TGTGCCAGCAGTGAAATCGGCAGGGGGGGGACCCTCTCCGAGCAGTACTTC. This sequence encodes CASSEIGRGGTLSEQYF. The rearrangement links TRBV2 to TRBJ2-7; D tentatively fits TRBD1 or TRBD2 (7 bases each). The CDR3 is made up of 17 amino acids. Deletions cut 2 bases from V and 6 bases from J, with 23 bases between. Germline-derived CDR1 and CDR2 are SNHLY and FYNNEI.

This clone appeared many times. One end of the junction is discordant with germline, which a read error may explain. The rearrangement joins TRBV5-4 to TRBJ1-4; D may be TRBD1 (6 bases). From germline, CDR1 is SGHNT and CDR2 YYREEE (reference sequence). This CDR3 contains 11 residues. CDR3 in DNA: TGCGGTTGGGGGGCGCGTGAAAAACTGTTTTTT. Translation: CGWGAREKLFF.

This clone was seen more than once but under ten times. This chain uses TRBV10-2 with TRBJ1-2; tentative D call: TRBD1 (5 bases). Germline CDR1 and CDR2: WSHSY and SAAADI. Deletions cut 8 bases from V and 4 bases from J, with 11 bases between. CDR3 length: 12 amino acids. The CDR3: CASRQFIYGYTF. CDR3 bases: TGCGCCAGCCGACAGTTCATCTATGGCTACACCTTC.

This rearrangement joins TRBV9 to TRBJ2-1, with D possibly being TRBD1 or TRBD2 (5 bases each). The V gene lost 0 bases and the J gene lost 4 bases, with 8 bases spanning the gap. The CDR3 loop spans 14 amino acids. Germline loops: CDR1 SGDLS, CDR2 YYNGEE. CDR3 amino acids: CASSVVEGYNEQFF. CDR3 in DNA: TGTGCCAGCAGCGTAGTTGAGGGGTACAATGAGCAGTTCTTC.

The chain is built from TRBV30 and TRBJ1-1; D is unclear. CDR1 and CDR2 (germline): GTSNPN, SVGIG (reference sequence). Trimming took 0 bases from V and 0 from J, leaving 5 bases between them. The CDR3 consists of 13 residues. The CDR3 loop is CAWSVGVNTEAFF. The CDR3 coding sequence is TGTGCCTGGAGTGTTGGGGTGAACACTGAAGCTTTCTTT.

CDR3 amino acids: CASDRGGNTEAFF. Written as DNA, the CDR3 is TGTGCCAGCGACAGGGGAGGGAACACTGAAGCTTTCTTT. The gene calls are TRBV2 and TRBJ1-1; 8 bases are shared with TRBD1. CDR3 size: 13 residues. CDR1 is SNHLY and CDR2 is FYNNEI in the germline V gene. The ends lost 8 bases at V and 1 base at J; junction bases unmatched: 3.

V usage is TRBV7-6 and J usage is TRBJ2-7; D possibly corresponds to TRBD1 (5 bases). There are 16 residues in the CDR3. The germline V gene has CDR1 SGHVS and CDR2 FNYEAQ. Trimming stripped 4 bases from V and 3 bases from J, with 19 bases between. The chain's CDR3 is CASSSLGQSNYYEQYF. As DNA, the CDR3 is TGTGCCAGCAGCTCCCTGGGGCAGTCGAATTACTACGAGCAGTACTTC.

The chain couples TRBV5-4 to TRBJ2-3; D gene ambiguous. The CDR3 length is 14 residues. V lost 0 bases and J 0 bases, leaving 5 bases between the germline ends. The germline gives CDR1 SGHNT, CDR2 YYREEE (reference sequence). The CDR3 here is CASSLDRSTDTQYF. DNA for the CDR3: TGTGCCAGCAGCTTGGATAGGAGCACAGATACGCAGTATTTT. Based on the CDR3 plus reference TRBV5-4 and TRBJ2-3, the full variable domain is ETGVTQSPTHLIKTRGQQVTLRCSSQSGHNTVSWYQQALGQGPQFIFQYYREEENGRGNFPPRFSGLQFPNYSSELNVNALELDDSALYLCASSLDRSTDTQYFGPGTRLTVL.

The chain carries TRBV27 and TRBJ2-6; D unresolved. This CDR3 is 14 amino acids long. CDR1 and CDR2 from the germline V gene are MNHEY and SMNVEV (reference sequence). V was pared by 6 bases and J by 1 base, with 7 bases between. CDR3 DNA: TGTGCCAGCAGCAGACTTTCTGGGGCCAACGTCCTGACTTTC. It yields the protein CASSRLSGANVLTF.

The chain links TRBV7-2 to TRBJ2-1, with D tentatively TRBD1 or TRBD2 (5 bases each). The length of the CDR3 is 13 residues. Germline V gene lookup returns CDR1 SGHTA and CDR2 FQGNSA. Trimming shortened V by 7 bases and J by 8 bases, and 15 bases separated the two germline ends. CDR3 sequence: CASIEGIGYEQFF. As DNA, the CDR3 is TGTGCCAGCATCGAGGGGATTGGCTATGAGCAGTTCTTC. The full variable domain, completed using reference TRBV7-2 and TRBJ2-1, is GAGVSQSPSNKVTEKGKDVELRCDPISGHTALYWYRQSLGQGLEFLIYFQGNSAPDKSGLPSDRFSAERTGGSVSTLTIQRTQQEDSAVYLCASIEGIGYEQFFGPGTRLTVL.

This clone was seen only a few times. The chain joins TRBV11-2 to TRBJ2-5; perhaps TRBD1 as D (6 bases). Looked up from germline, CDR1 is SGHAT and CDR2 is FQNNGV. Trimming took 4 bases from V and 0 from J, leaving 9 bases between them. This CDR3 contains 14 residues. CDR3 loop: CASSSGQYQETQYF. CDR3 nucleotides: TGTGCCAGCAGCTCCGGACAGTACCAAGAGACCCAGTACTTC. Full variable domain (missing parts from reference TRBV11-2 and TRBJ2-5): EAGVAQSPRYKIIEKRQSVAFWCNPISGHATLYWYQQILGQGPKLLIQFQNNGVVDDSQLPKDRFSAERLKGVDSTLKIQPAKLEDSAVYLCASSSGQYQETQYFGPGTRLLVL.

This clone was seen a handful of times. V and J are TRBV4-2 and TRBJ1-2; D remains unclear. The ends were cut back, 1 base at V and 3 bases at J, with 12 bases in the middle. This CDR3 has 15 amino acids. The germline V gene encodes CDR1 LGHNA and CDR2 YNFKEQ. DNA of the CDR3: TGTGCCAGCAGCCAAGGGGCTAGGGATGACTATGGCTACACCTTC. This codes for CASSQGARDDYGYTF.

This clone has ten or more counts. The rearrangement uses TRBV9 and TRBJ2-5, with 10 bases fitting TRBD2. The CDR3 contains 16 residues. Germline V gene lookup returns CDR1 SGDLS and CDR2 YYNGEE. V lost 3 bases and J lost 2; bases outside the gene matches: 7. The DNA for the CDR3 is TGTGCCAGCAGCGCCCCTAGCGGGGGTTTTCAAGAGACCCAGTACTTC. Its protein product is CASSAPSGGFQETQYF.

This sequence joins TRBV5-1 and TRBJ1-2; TRBD1 matches 7 bases. Trimming took 0 bases from V and 6 from J; bases not matched to a gene: 2. CDR3 length: 13 amino acids. Looked up from germline, CDR1 is SGHRS and CDR2 is YFSETQ. CDR3 in DNA: TGCGCCAGCAGCTTGGGACAGGGAGATGGCTACACCTTC. It encodes CASSLGQGDGYTF.

This chain links TRBV5-1 with TRBJ2-2, with D perhaps matching TRBD2 (5 bases). The CDR3 has 17 residues. Trimming stripped 3 bases from V and 0 bases from J, with 15 bases between. Germline assignment: CDR1 SGHRS and CDR2 YFSETQ. The CDR3 region is CASSYYSASANTGELFF. As DNA, the CDR3 is TGCGCCAGCAGCTACTATAGCGCGTCCGCGAACACCGGGGAGCTGTTTTTT.

CDR3 amino acids: CAWSVPPGVEAFF. For the CDR3, the DNA is TGTGCCTGGAGTGTACCCCCAGGGGTCGAAGCTTTCTTT. The rearrangement links TRBV30 to TRBJ1-1; D possibly corresponds to TRBD1 (6 bases). The germline V and J ends were trimmed by 0 bases and 8 bases, with 13 bases remaining between them. The germline V gene has CDR1 GTSNPN and CDR2 SVGIG (reference sequence). The CDR3 is 13 residues long.

The V call is TRBV5-1, the J call TRBJ2-3; 8 positions agree with TRBD2. V gave up 4 bases and J gave up 0 bases; unmatched junction bases: 7. CDR3 size: 16 residues. Germline V gene sequence: CDR1 SGHRS, CDR2 YFSETQ. The DNA of the CDR3 is TGCGCCAGCAGCGGGCCACTAGCGGCTAGCACAGATACGCAGTATTTT. This sequence encodes CASSGPLAASTDTQYF.

The chain is built from TRBV9 and TRBJ1-1; D gene uncertain. The CDR3 runs to 14 residues. V was trimmed by 0 bases and J by 5 bases, leaving 11 bases between them. CDR1 is SGDLS and CDR2 is YYNGEE in the germline V gene. The CDR3 region is CASSVGEGGTEAFF. CDR3 coding DNA: TGTGCCAGCAGCGTAGGTGAGGGAGGGACTGAAGCTTTCTTT.